A single sample is the source of the 20 T cell receptor beta chains below, sequenced in a study of blood T cell repertoires in COVID-19. Some clones are missing from TCRdb's copy, which holds only in-frame ones; the method was immunoSEQ multiplex PCR. The sample holds around 110,000 clones, approximately 84% seen once. Sample: peripheral blood. These receptors were taken from a man between 65 and 80 years old with active or convalescent COVID-19.

The J gene is TRBJ2-2, the V gene TRBV27; 9 nucleotides align to TRBD2. V was clipped by 4 bases and J by 5 bases; unmatched bases: 14. The length of the CDR3 is 18 residues. The germline CDR1 and CDR2 sequences are MNHEY and SMNVEV (reference sequence). The CDR3 DNA sequence: TGTGCCAGCAGTTACGCCCCAATGATAGCGGGAGTGACCGGGGAGCTGTTTTTT. Residues: CASSYAPMIAGVTGELFF.

The CDR3 DNA follows: TGTGCCAGCAGCTTAGTCGCAGGGAACAATGAGCAGTTCTTC. Encoded protein: CASSLVAGNNEQFF. The chain joins TRBV7-8 to TRBJ2-1, with a tentative D call TRBD1 (5 bases). The V and J ends lost 1 base and 5 bases respectively, with 9 bases between them. CDR3 length: 14 residues. Germline V gene lookup returns CDR1 SGHVS and CDR2 FQNEAQ.

As regards this clone: The same CDR3 also results from other DNA sequences found in this sample. The rearrangement joins TRBV12-3 or TRBV12-4 to TRBJ1-1, with D perhaps TRBD1 (5 bases). This CDR3 comprises 13 residues. Trimming took off 6 bases at V and 1 base at J, with 9 bases between the two ends. CDR3 DNA sequence: TGTGCCAGCAGCTTGGGGGGGAACACTGAAGCTTTCTTT. It encodes CASSLGGNTEAFF.

This clone was observed a handful of times. CDR3 DNA: TGCAGTGCTAGTTCAGGACACGGTAACACTGAAGCTTTCTTT. Its protein is CSASSGHGNTEAFF. The rearrangement uses TRBV20-1 and TRBJ1-1, with D possibly matching TRBD1 (5 bases). Germline CDR1 and CDR2: DFQATT and SNEGSKA (reference sequence). The length of the CDR3 is 14 residues. Trimming cost V 3 bases and J 2 bases, with 13 bases left between them.

This clone was observed a handful of times. The chain joins TRBV6-5 to TRBJ2-7; D might be TRBD2 (6 bases). Germline V gene data show CDR1 as MNHEY and CDR2 as SVGAGI. V was clipped by 5 bases and J by 0 bases, with 14 bases between them. This CDR3 has 15 amino acids. Here the CDR3 reads CASSPTGTRSYEQYF. Here the CDR3 DNA reads TGTGCCAGCAGTCCCACCGGGACTCGCTCCTACGAGCAGTACTTC.

The chain has TRBV27 and TRBJ2-1; tentatively, D is TRBD2 (7 bases). Germline-derived CDR1 and CDR2 are MNHEY and SMNVEV (reference sequence). The CDR3 is 16 amino acids. V was pared by 7 bases and J by 0 bases, with 16 bases between. CDR3 amino acids: CASTTSGGRSYNEQFF. CDR3 DNA sequence: TGTGCCAGCACCACCTCGGGGGGCCGCTCCTACAATGAGCAGTTCTTC.

This clone showed up just a few times. The V call is TRBV6-6, the J call TRBJ1-6; TRBD1 aligns across 9 bases. This CDR3 is 14 amino acids long. The ends lost 5 bases at V and 9 bases at J; junction bases unmatched: 5. Germline CDR1 reads MNHNY; CDR2 reads SVGAGI (reference sequence). The CDR3 nucleotides read TGTGCCAGCAGTCCTACAGGGGGCGCTTCACCCCTCCACTTT. This sequence encodes CASSPTGGASPLHF.

The J gene is TRBJ2-7, the V gene TRBV4-1; perhaps TRBD2 as D (6 bases). This CDR3 region has 14 residues. V lost 4 bases and J lost 1, with 11 bases in between. Germline assignment: CDR1 MGHRA and CDR2 YSYEKL. The CDR3 loop is CASSRDSRSYEQYF. The CDR3 DNA is TGCGCCAGCAGCCGGGACTCCCGTTCCTACGAGCAGTACTTC.

V usage is TRBV18 and J usage is TRBJ1-1; TRBD1 might be the D (6 bases). The germline CDR1 and CDR2 sequences are KGHSH and LQKENI. The CDR3 is 12 amino acids. V lost 3 bases and J 10 bases, leaving 12 bases between the germline ends. The CDR3 loop reads CASSPDRLSAFF. Written as DNA, the CDR3 is TGTGCCAGCTCACCGGACAGACTCTCAGCTTTCTTT.

The chain is built from TRBV9 and TRBJ2-3, with TRBD2 matching over 8 bases. The germline V gene has CDR1 SGDLS and CDR2 YYNGEE. This CDR3 spans 16 amino acids. V dropped 4 bases and J dropped 1; count of bases not matched to a gene: 8. Here the CDR3 reads CASSPWGSGGTDTQYF. CDR3 DNA: TGTGCCAGCAGCCCCTGGGGTAGCGGGGGCACAGATACGCAGTATTTT. Together with reference TRBV9 and TRBJ2-3, the CDR3 gives the full variable domain: DSGVTQTPKHLITATGQRVTLRCSPRSGDLSVYWYQQSLDQGLQFLIQYYNGEERAKGNILERFSAQQFPDLHSELNLSSLELGDSALYFCASSPWGSGGTDTQYFGPGTRLTVL.

The V and J genes are TRBV3-1 (or the pseudogene TRBV3-2) and TRBJ1-5, with D possibly matching TRBD1 (6 bases). The CDR3 consists of 15 residues. Germline V CDR1 and CDR2: LGHDT, YNNKEL (reference sequence). V was cut by 0 bases and J by 3 bases, with 9 bases left in between. In DNA form, the CDR3 reads TGTGCCAGCAGCCAAGAGTCAGGGGCCAATCAGCCCCAGCATTTT. This codes for CASSQESGANQPQHF.

V is TRBV30 and J is TRBJ2-5; 9 bases fit TRBD2. Trimming took 5 bases from V and 2 from J; bases not matched to a gene: 9. CDR1 and CDR2 from the germline V gene are GTSNPN and SVGIG (reference sequence). This CDR3 spans 15 amino acids. CDR3 in amino acids: CAWAGTSWGQETQYF. DNA for the CDR3: TGTGCCTGGGCAGGGACTAGCTGGGGGCAAGAGACCCAGTACTTC.

The V call is TRBV9, the J call TRBJ2-5, with 9 bases aligning to TRBD2. Unmatched junction bases numbered 7, after V lost 3 bases and J lost 4 bases. Germline CDR1 reads SGDLS; CDR2 reads YYNGEE. This CDR3 is built from 15 residues. The CDR3 loop is CASSAAGLAGETQYF. The CDR3 DNA follows: TGTGCCAGCAGCGCTGCGGGACTAGCAGGAGAGACCCAGTACTTC. The full variable domain, completed using reference TRBV9 and TRBJ2-5, is DSGVTQTPKHLITATGQRVTLRCSPRSGDLSVYWYQQSLDQGLQFLIQYYNGEERAKGNILERFSAQQFPDLHSELNLSSLELGDSALYFCASSAAGLAGETQYFGPGTRLLVL.

As concerns this clone: Other DNA sequences in this specimen translate into the identical CDR3. The chain links TRBV4-1 to TRBJ1-2; TRBD1 is a possible D gene (5 bases). Germline loops: CDR1 MGHRA, CDR2 YSYEKL. Trimming took off 0 bases at V and 2 bases at J, with 7 bases between the two ends. The CDR3 is 14 amino acids. The CDR3 nucleotides read TGCGCCAGCAGCCAAGATCACAGGAACTATGGCTACACCTTC. Translating gives CASSQDHRNYGYTF.

The CDR3 sequence is CASSLAGDTQYF. CDR3 coding DNA: TGTGCCAGCAGTTTAGCGGGAGATACGCAGTATTTT. The rearrangement joins TRBV28 to TRBJ2-3, with D maybe TRBD2 (5 bases). The CDR3 has 12 residues. The V gene's germline CDR1 is MDHEN and CDR2 SYDVKM. V lost 2 bases and J 5 bases, leaving 5 bases between the germline ends.

This chain joins TRBV7-2 and TRBJ1-1; D gene unclear. CDR3 length: 15 amino acids. V was clipped by 3 bases and J by 0 bases, with 11 bases between them. In germline, CDR1 is SGHTA, CDR2 FQGNSA. CDR3 sequence reads: CASSFSPGMNTEAFF. CDR3 sequence (DNA): TGTGCCAGCAGCTTCTCTCCAGGAATGAACACTGAAGCTTTCTTT.

The chain combines TRBV27 with TRBJ2-2; no reliable D call. Germline V gene lookup returns CDR1 MNHEY and CDR2 SMNVEV (reference sequence). The CDR3 extends over 17 amino acids. The V and J ends lost 3 bases and 0 bases respectively, with 14 bases between them. The DNA of the CDR3 is TGTGCCAGCAGTTTCTCCTACGGTCCCTCGAACACCGGGGAGCTGTTTTTT. Amino acids: CASSFSYGPSNTGELFF.

This sequence joins TRBV10-3 and TRBJ2-4; weak D call: TRBD2 (5 bases). Germline CDR1 is ENHRY and CDR2 is SYGVKD. Trimming left V 10 bases short and J 1 base short, with 17 bases between. The CDR3 totals 15 residues. CDR3 protein: CATLAHGVAKNIQYF. In nucleotides, the CDR3 is TGTGCCACGCTGGCCCACGGGGTTGCCAAAAACATTCAGTACTTC.

This clone turned up a few times. The V call is TRBV19, the J call TRBJ1-1; D might be TRBD1 (6 bases). Germline V gene lookup returns CDR1 LNHDA and CDR2 SQIVND (reference sequence). This CDR3 spans 14 amino acids. The V end lost 5 bases, the J end lost 7 bases, and 17 bases lay between the germline ends. The CDR3 sequence: CASSPTPTGNEAFF. In DNA form, the CDR3 reads TGTGCCAGTAGTCCAACCCCCACAGGGAATGAAGCTTTCTTT.

This clone qualifies as medium-sized. The gene calls are TRBV30 and TRBJ2-7; D is possibly TRBD1 (6 bases). The V and J ends lost 1 base and 0 bases respectively, with 10 bases between them. The CDR3 runs 14 residues. Germline lookup yields CDR1 GTSNPN and CDR2 SVGIG (reference sequence). The CDR3 DNA reads TGTGCCTGGAGTGCTGGGGGCTTCTCCTACGAGCAGTACTTC. Translating it yields CAWSAGGFSYEQYF.